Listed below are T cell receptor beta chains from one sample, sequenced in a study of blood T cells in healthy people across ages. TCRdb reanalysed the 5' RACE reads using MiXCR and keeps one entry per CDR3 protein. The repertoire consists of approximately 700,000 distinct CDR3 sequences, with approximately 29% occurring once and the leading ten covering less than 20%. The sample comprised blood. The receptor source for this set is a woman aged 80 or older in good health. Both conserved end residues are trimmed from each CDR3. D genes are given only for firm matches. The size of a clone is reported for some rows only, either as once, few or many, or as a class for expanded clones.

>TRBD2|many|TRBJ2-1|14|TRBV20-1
SARERAGALGNEQF
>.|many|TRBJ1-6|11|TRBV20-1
SAMGPLHRALH
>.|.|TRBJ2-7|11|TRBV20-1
SASPGLNGEQY
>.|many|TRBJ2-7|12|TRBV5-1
ASSSHPDSYEQY
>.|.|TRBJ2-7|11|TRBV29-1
SVEVPPGDEQY
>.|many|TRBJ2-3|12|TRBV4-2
ASSPGLGRDTQY
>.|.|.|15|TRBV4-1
AGSQVRGGGYYNEQY
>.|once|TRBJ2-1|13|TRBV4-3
ASSQGTGHDNEQF
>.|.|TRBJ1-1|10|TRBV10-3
AISIENTEAF
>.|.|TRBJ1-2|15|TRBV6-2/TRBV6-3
ASSYPGHSRSNYGYT
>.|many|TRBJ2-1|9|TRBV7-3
ASTEGNEQF
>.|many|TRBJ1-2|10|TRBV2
ASFREVYGYT
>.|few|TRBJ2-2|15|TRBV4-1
ASSQVDMGLHTGELF
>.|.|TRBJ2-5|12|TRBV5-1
ASSLESGQETQY
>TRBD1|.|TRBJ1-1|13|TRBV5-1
ASSIGTGTNTEAF
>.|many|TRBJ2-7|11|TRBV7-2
ASSLGKTYEQY
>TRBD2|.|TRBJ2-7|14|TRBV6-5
ASRSTSSLSSYEQY
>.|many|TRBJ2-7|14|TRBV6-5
ASRSRGQAIATEQY
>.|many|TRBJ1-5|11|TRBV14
ASSASSYQPQH
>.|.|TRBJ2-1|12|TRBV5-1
ACSLLQDDNEQF
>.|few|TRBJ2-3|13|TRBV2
ASSEARVGTDTQY
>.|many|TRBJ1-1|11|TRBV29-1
SVGRVGTSEAF
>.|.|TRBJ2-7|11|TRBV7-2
ASSHAGGTEQY
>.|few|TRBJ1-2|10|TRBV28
ASSFAGYGYT
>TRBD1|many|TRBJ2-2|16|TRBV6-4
ASSDSGQSGIGTGELF